A selection of T cell receptor beta chains follows, all from one sample in a study of blood T cell repertoires in COVID-19. Data came from immunoSEQ multiplex PCR; TCRdb stores just in-frame clones and leaves some out. Counted here are roughly 99,000 clones, less than 85% occurring once; the ten biggest clones make up 15% to 20%. The sequencing input was peripheral blood. These receptors originate from a woman of 80 years or more with active or convalescent COVID-19. CDR3s include the opening cysteine and the closing phenylalanine or tryptophan. Each record gives: D gene, clone size, V gene, J gene, CDR3 protein, CDR3 DNA. A D gene is named only where the DNA matches it firmly. Clone size is stated in some rows and not others, as once, few, many or a class when expanded.

TRBD1	.	TRBV18	TRBJ2-7	CASSPGTGVSEQYF	TGTGCCAGCTCACCGGGGACAGGGGTGAGCGAGCAGTACTTC
TRBD1	.	TRBV5-1	TRBJ2-2	CASSFEGANTGELFF	TGTGCCAGCAGCTTTGAGGGGGCAAACACCGGGGAGCTGTTTTTT
TRBD1	once	TRBV3-1/TRBV3-2	TRBJ1-2	CASSREGGNHGYTF	TGTGCCAGCAGCCGAGAAGGGGGCAACCATGGCTACACCTTC
.	.	TRBV5-1	TRBJ2-7	CASRPQVNVYEQYF	TGTGCCAGCAGACCCCAGGTGAATGTCTACGAGCAGTACTTC
.	.	TRBV29-1	TRBJ2-3	CSVDAGATDTQYF	TGCAGCGTTGATGCGGGGGCCACAGATACGCAGTATTTT
.	.	TRBV2	TRBJ1-1	CASLQGSSRTEAFF	TGTGCCAGTTTACAGGGATCCTCGAGAACTGAAGCTTTCTTT
.	few	TRBV5-4	TRBJ2-7	CASSLEVTGDYEQYF	TGTGCCAGCAGCTTGGAGGTGACAGGAGACTACGAGCAGTACTTC
TRBD1	.	TRBV2	TRBJ2-3	CATSTGGMGTDTQYF	TGTGCCACCTCGACAGGGGGAATGGGGACAGATACGCAGTATTTT
.	.	TRBV12-3/TRBV12-4	TRBJ1-1	CASTPLGVAEAFF	TGTGCCAGCACCCCTCTAGGGGTGGCTGAAGCTTTCTTT
.	.	TRBV2	TRBJ1-5	CASSEAAYQPQHF	TGTGCCAGCAGTGAAGCGGCTTATCAGCCCCAGCATTTT
.	few	TRBV4-1	TRBJ1-6	CASSQVTGNSPLHF	TGCGCCAGCAGCCAAGTCACGGGAAATTCACCCCTCCACTTT
.	.	TRBV7-9	TRBJ2-2	CASTLVGGNTGELFF	TGTGCCAGCACCCTCGTGGGGGGGAACACCGGGGAGCTGTTTTTT
.	.	TRBV14	TRBJ1-3	CASSQVVSTIYF	TGTGCCAGCAGCCAAGTGGTCAGTACCATATATTTT
TRBD1	.	TRBV29-1	TRBJ1-1	CSVGQTGGSTEAFF	TGCAGCGTGGGTCAAACAGGGGGCAGCACTGAAGCTTTCTTT
TRBD1	.	TRBV19	TRBJ1-3	CASSIGDSSGNTIYF	TGTGCCAGTAGTATAGGGGACAGCTCTGGAAACACCATATATTTT
.	.	TRBV7-2	TRBJ2-1	CASSQGGGPAAFF	TGTGCCAGCAGCCAGGGCGGGGGCCCAGCGGCGTTCTTC
TRBD1	.	TRBV7-2	TRBJ1-4	CASSTGQGASNEKLFF	TGTGCCAGCAGCACGGGACAGGGGGCGTCTAATGAAAAACTGTTTTTT
.	.	TRBV27	TRBJ1-5	CASKNHGNQPQHF	TGTGCCAGCAAAAATCACGGGAATCAGCCCCAGCATTTT
TRBD1	.	TRBV24-1	TRBJ2-2	CAARGQGENGELFF	TGTGCCGCCAGGGGACAGGGGGAGAACGGGGAGCTGTTTTTT
TRBD1	.	TRBV6-2/TRBV6-3	TRBJ1-4	CASSYSLRDRAGKLFF	TGTGCCAGCAGTTACTCCCTCCGGGACAGGGCTGGAAAACTGTTTTTT
TRBD1	few	TRBV18	TRBJ1-4	CASSPQGQRGEKLFF	TGTGCCAGCTCACCGCAGGGACAGCGAGGAGAAAAACTGTTTTTT
TRBD2	many	TRBV19	TRBJ2-7	CASSRTSGAYEQYF	TGTGCCAGTAGCCGGACTAGCGGAGCCTACGAGCAGTACTTC
TRBD2	.	TRBV6-5	TRBJ2-7	CASSLVAGFASEQYF	TGTGCCAGCAGTTTAGTAGCGGGGTTCGCCTCCGAGCAGTACTTC
.	.	TRBV6-6	TRBJ1-4	CASRRTDNEKLFF	TGTGCCAGCAGGAGGACAGACAATGAAAAACTGTTTTTT